This TCR beta chain was identified in a study of T-cell memory formation after mild COVID-19. The overall study: TCR clusters were mostly donor specific.

From 5'RACE with constant-segment primers came TCR alpha and TCR beta cDNA libraries that carried sample barcodes and UMIs. TCRdb reprocessed the 5' RACE reads with MiXCR, giving one entry per CDR3 protein. Of around 310,000 distinct CDR3 sequences in the sample, 20% to 25% were seen once. This CDR3 is built from 14 residues. Germline CDR1 MNHEY, CDR2 SVGAGI. V was clipped by 0 bases and J by 4 bases, with 8 bases between them. The chain is built from TRBV6-5 and TRBJ2-3; D is uncertain. Sequencing was performed on PBMCs or a T cell subset sorted from them (not recorded which). This clonotype was obtained from a man aged 18 to 30 who had mild COVID-19 (a few samples of this study predate the infection). Cell type and time point are not known. The CDR3 bases are TGTGCCAGCAGTTACTCGAGGCCTGCAGATACGCAGTATTTT. Its protein product is CASSYSRPADTQYF.